This is a list of T cell receptor beta chains from one sample in a study of PD-L1 blockade in urothelial cancer. Profiled with immunoSEQ multiplex PCR; TCRdb holds only in-frame clones, not every one. The top ten clones hold 1.5% to 2% of a sample with 30,000 to 50,000 clones, around 89% of them seen once. The input for sequencing was PBMCs, taken around atezolizumab (anti-PD-L1) treatment. These receptor sequences come from a man aged 55 to 69 with urothelial cancer. Each CDR3 is given with its conserved first and last residue. A D gene is named only where the DNA matches it firmly. Size is stated for part of the rows, as once, few or many counts, or as a class when the clone is expanded.

clone size	D gene	J gene	V gene	CDR3 DNA	CDR3 protein
-	TRBD1	TRBJ2-3	TRBV5-6	TGTGCCAGCAGCGCCGGACAGGGGGCAGATACGCAGTATTTT	CASSAGQGADTQYF
once	TRBD2	TRBJ2-3	TRBV9	TGTGCCAGCAGCGTAGATCAACGGGGGGGCATTACGCAGTATTTT	CASSVDQRGGITQYF
-	-	TRBJ1-1	TRBV7-9	TGTGCCAGCAGCCTACGGGGAGCTGAAGCTTTCTTT	CASSLRGAEAFF
-	TRBD1	TRBJ1-5	TRBV5-6	TGTGCCAGCAGTTTCCAGGGGGCGCGAAATCAGCCCCAGCATTTT	CASSFQGARNQPQHF
-	-	TRBJ2-1	TRBV5-1	TGCGCCAGCAGCGCCGGGATCGACAATGAGCAGTTCTTC	CASSAGIDNEQFF
-	-	TRBJ2-7	TRBV4-1	TGCGCCAGCAGCCAATCCCCGCCTAGCAGTCCCTACGAGCAGTACTTC	CASSQSPPSSPYEQYF
-	-	TRBJ1-3	TRBV7-2	TGTGCCAGCAGCTTAGCCCCGACAGGCAGAAACACCATATATTTT	CASSLAPTGRNTIYF
-	-	TRBJ1-4	TRBV28	TGTGCCAGCAGTCCTCACGGGATGCGCGAAAAACTGTTTTTT	CASSPHGMREKLFF
-	TRBD1	TRBJ1-1	TRBV6-5	TGTGCCAGCAGTCAACTACAGGGGGCATTTACTGAAGCTTTCTTT	CASSQLQGAFTEAFF
-	TRBD1	TRBJ2-7	TRBV28	TGTGCCAGCAGCAGACCCGAGGACAGGGAGTCCTACGAGCAGTACTTC	CASSRPEDRESYEQYF
-	-	TRBJ1-5	TRBV27	TGTGCCAGCAAGGGGACAACTCATCAGCCCCAGCATTTT	CASKGTTHQPQHF
-	TRBD1	TRBJ2-7	TRBV5-1	TGCGCCAGCAGCTGGAAGGGACAGAGCTCCTACGAGCAGTACTTC	CASSWKGQSSYEQYF
-	-	TRBJ2-7	TRBV14	TGTGCCAGCAGCCAAGAGAGAAGTTCAGGGGCCGAGCAGTACTTC	CASSQERSSGAEQYF
-	-	TRBJ2-1	TRBV27	TGTGCCAGCAACAGCCACAATGAGCAGTTCTTC	CASNSHNEQFF
-	TRBD2	TRBJ2-1	TRBV5-1	TGCGCCAGCAGCGTTGGACTAGACTACAATGAGCAGTTCTTC	CASSVGLDYNEQFF
-	TRBD1	TRBJ2-5	TRBV6-1	TGTGCCAGCAGTGTTAGGACAGGGAGCCAAGAGACCCAGTACTTC	CASSVRTGSQETQYF
once	TRBD1	TRBJ1-4	TRBV28	TGTGCCAGCAGTCCCCCGGGACAGGGGTGGGCAACTAATGAAAAACTGTTTTTT	CASSPPGQGWATNEKLFF
-	TRBD1	TRBJ2-2	TRBV19	TGTGCCAGTAGACTCGGGACAGGGAGAACCGGGGAGCTGTTTTTT	CASRLGTGRTGELFF
-	TRBD1	TRBJ1-4	TRBV18	TGTGCCAGCTCACGTCCGGGACAGGGGGATGAAAAACTGTTTTTT	CASSRPGQGDEKLFF
once	-	TRBJ2-4	TRBV5-1	TGCGCCAGCAGCTCGGGACTTCAAAACATTCAGTACTTC	CASSSGLQNIQYF
-	TRBD1	TRBJ2-3	TRBV9	TGTGCCAGCAGCTTAACGGGACAGAGGGCAGATACGCAGTATTTT	CASSLTGQRADTQYF
-	TRBD2	TRBJ2-1	TRBV2	TGTGCCAGCAGTGAACTAGCGGGAGGGCCAGGTGAGCAGTTCTTC	CASSELAGGPGEQFF
-	TRBD2	TRBJ2-3	TRBV7-6	TGTGCCAGCAGCTCCAGACTAGCGGGGGCCCTCACAGATACGCAGTATTTT	CASSSRLAGALTDTQYF
once	TRBD2	TRBJ2-3	TRBV2	TGTGCCAGCAGTGCCACCGGGACTAACACAGATACGCAGTATTTT	CASSATGTNTDTQYF
-	-	TRBJ1-5	TRBV19	TGTGCCAGTAGTATAATAACAGGCAATCAGCCCCAGCATTTT	CASSIITGNQPQHF
-	-	TRBJ2-7	TRBV5-1	TGCGCCAGCAGCTTGGACTTCCGCTACGAGCAGTACTTC	CASSLDFRYEQYF
-	-	TRBJ1-2	TRBV7-9	TGTGCCAGCAGCCAAGGTTACGCAGGGGTTGGCTACACCTTC	CASSQGYAGVGYTF
-	TRBD1	TRBJ1-5	TRBV28	TGTGCCAGCAGCAAAACAGGGGCCCTAACGGGCAATCAGCCCCAGCATTTT	CASSKTGALTGNQPQHF
-	TRBD1	TRBJ1-5	TRBV27	TGTGCCAGCAGCCCGGGACAGAGATATCAGCCCCAGCATTTT	CASSPGQRYQPQHF
-	-	TRBJ2-7	TRBV18	TGTGCCAGCTCACGGGAGAGGGAACGCGAGCAGTACTTC	CASSREREREQYF
-	-	TRBJ2-3	TRBV27	TGTGCCAGCAGTTTACAACTAGCTGATACGCAGTATTTT	CASSLQLADTQYF
-	TRBD1	TRBJ2-5	TRBV6-6	TGTGCCAGCAGTTACGGGGCAGGGGGACAAGAGACCCAGTACTTC	CASSYGAGGQETQYF
once	-	TRBJ1-5	TRBV6-4	TGTGCCAGCAGTGACGTGGGTACAGGTTATAGCAATCAGCCCCAGCATTTT	CASSDVGTGYSNQPQHF
-	-	TRBJ2-5	TRBV30	TGTGCCTGGAGTGCGGGACTGGGCCAAAAGGCCCAGTACTTC	CAWSAGLGQKAQYF
-	TRBD2	TRBJ2-5	TRBV29-1	TGCAGCGTTGAGCCCCTAGCGGGAGGGCTTGAGACCCAGTACTTC	CSVEPLAGGLETQYF